This T cell receptor (beta chain) was observed in a study of T cell responses to AZD1222 COVID-19 vaccine (dated by TCRdb to 2020 to 2022). Turning to the overall study: TCR sequencing covered roughly 230 trial participants: 207 given two doses of AZD1222 and 26 given two doses of MenACWY control vaccine. Trial participants were enrolled by age into subgroups of 18-55, 56-69 and 70-plus years, and around 150, 28 and 57 TCR-sequenced participants, respectively, were included in these subgroups.

Note on this clone: The antigen it recognizes is unknown. Within one base of it there is no much larger clone, and no base qualities were kept.

Here is what the overall study found, with its caveats: Epitopes outside the regions mutated in the B.1.351 and B.1.1.7 variants were reportedly recognized by nearly half of the unique spike-specific TCRs. A significant rise in spike-specific TCR breadth and depth was observed after two AZD1222 doses relative to day 0 and relative to MenACWY recipients. Only a handful of AZD1222 recipients were SARS-CoV-2 seropositive at baseline, limiting conclusions about previously exposed vaccinees. In the small 56-69-year group, the increase in depth fell short of significance, most likely because of low power. CD4 TCRs associated with the vaccine covered the entire spike protein, and the dominant responses were in regions 160-218 and 743-854. Participants were mostly white British, with more females than males. The authors suggested clonal diversity may have been underestimated. Because no samples from the day 14 peak response were available, repertoires could be characterized only after the peak T cell response.

The CDR3 regions of human TCRbeta chains were subjected to immunosequencing. In the source study's methods: TCRs in the repertoires were compared against a reference library of SARS-CoV-2-specific TCRs that had been generated with the MIRA antigen-specificity platform. Breadth was defined as the fraction of unique TCRs that were SARS-CoV-2-associated, and depth was defined as the fraction of total T cells that were SARS-CoV-2-associated. Using the MIRA data, each spike-specific TCR was mapped to the spike region that the TCR reacts to and placed in a CD4 or CD8 class. Log10-transformed breadth and depth values were compared by one-way ANOVA with Sidak's multiple comparisons tests. TCRdb stores this immuneACCESS table with in-frame sequences only. Part of the clones is absent; in the studies checked, under half of the shortfall reflects unresolved V genes, and no reason is known for the rest. The V and J calls and clone size come from that table; D and trimming were worked out from the DNA. The sample has about 150,000 clones on record, around 90% of them singletons. Jointly, the top ten make up about 1.8% of the sample.

Spanning cysteine to phenylalanine, the CDR3 consists of 17 amino acids. Left in the record is the CDR3 DNA by itself, 51 bases read in frame from the first base. The V end gives up 5 bases and the J end 0 bases, leaving 6 bases in the junction not matched to a gene. Based on the germline V gene, the CDR1 and CDR2 sequences are SGHVS and FQNEAQ. Per the publication, the time point label means: about 28 days (+/-7) after the second vaccine dose. AZD1222 recipients given second doses at about 4 weeks or at about 12 weeks were pooled, since spike-specific TCR depth and breadth were not found to differ between the two schedules. The vaccinee samples were drawn from two UK trials, COV001 and COV002, one of which was a single-blind randomized controlled phase 2/3 trial testing AZD1222 (ChAdOx1 nCoV-19) in healthy adults. For TCRbeta chain sequencing, PBMC samples from trial participants were taken at day 0 and at day 28 after the second dose.

The input for sequencing was peripheral blood, taken 28 days after the second AZD1222 dose. The sequence is built from TRBV7-8 and TRBJ2-1; the junction holds 11 bases that match TRBD2. This TCR derives from an adult who received the AZD1222 COVID-19 vaccine. The CDR3 region has the sequence CASSLLAGGSSYNEQFF. The nucleotides are TGTGCCAGCAGCCTGTTAGCGGGAGGGAGCTCCTACAATGAGCAGTTCTTC.